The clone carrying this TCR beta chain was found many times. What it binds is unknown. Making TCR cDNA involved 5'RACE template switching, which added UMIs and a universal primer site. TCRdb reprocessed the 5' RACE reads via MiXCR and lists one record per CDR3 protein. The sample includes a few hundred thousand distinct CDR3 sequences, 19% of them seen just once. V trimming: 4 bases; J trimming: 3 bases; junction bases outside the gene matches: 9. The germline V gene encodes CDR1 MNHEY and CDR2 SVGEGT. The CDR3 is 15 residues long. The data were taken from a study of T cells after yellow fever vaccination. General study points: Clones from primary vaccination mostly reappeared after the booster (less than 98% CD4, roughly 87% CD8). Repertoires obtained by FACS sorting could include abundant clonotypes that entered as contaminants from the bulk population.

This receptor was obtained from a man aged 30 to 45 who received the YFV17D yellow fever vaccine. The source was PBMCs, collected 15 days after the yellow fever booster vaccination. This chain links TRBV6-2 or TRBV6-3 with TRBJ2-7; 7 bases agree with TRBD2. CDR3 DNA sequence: TGTGCCAGCAGTTCCCTCGGGGGGATAGGCTACGAGCAGTACTTC. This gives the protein CASSSLGGIGYEQYF.